This T cell receptor beta chain derives from a study of cytomegalovirus exposure and HLA in healthy donors. Overall study: The 500 to 750 first-cohort repertoires and the roughly 130 validation repertoires shared the same platform, a later analysis reported.

Study results and caveats: Reportedly, diagnosis of cytomegalovirus status by the classifier showed high specificity and sensitivity. The listing of some 170 TCR beta chains classed them as cytomegalovirus-associated.

The count of this clone is one. Its antigen is as yet unknown. The CDR3 loop spans 13 amino acids. Trimming pared 3 bases from V and 5 bases from J, leaving 10 bases between. Germline V gives CDR1 MRHNA, CDR2 SNTAGT. The protocol was immunoSEQ multiplex PCR, while the TCRdb copy is restricted to in-frame clones and leaves out a portion. The sample shows roughly 330,000 clones, roughly nine tenths of them seen only once. This sequence joins TRBV6-4 and TRBJ1-1; unclear D gene. What was sequenced was PBMCs. The sequence derives from a woman in her thirties in good health and CMV-seropositive. In DNA form, the CDR3 reads TGTGCCAGCAGTGAAGTGTCTGGGACTGAAGCTTTCTTT. Translation: CASSEVSGTEAFF.